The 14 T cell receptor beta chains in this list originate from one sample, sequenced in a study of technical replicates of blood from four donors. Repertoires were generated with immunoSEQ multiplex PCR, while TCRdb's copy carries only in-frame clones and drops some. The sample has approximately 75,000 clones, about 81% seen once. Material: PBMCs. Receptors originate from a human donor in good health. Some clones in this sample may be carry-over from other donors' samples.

The CDR3 is CASSIASGGANNEQFF. CDR3 nucleotides: TGTGCCAGTAGTATCGCTAGCGGGGGGGCAAACAATGAGCAGTTCTTC. The J gene is TRBJ2-1, the V gene TRBV19; TRBD2 agrees at 12 bases. The CDR3 loop spans 16 amino acids. Trimming removed 3 bases from V and 5 bases from J; junction bases left unmatched: 5. Germline V gives CDR1 LNHDA, CDR2 SQIVND (reference sequence).

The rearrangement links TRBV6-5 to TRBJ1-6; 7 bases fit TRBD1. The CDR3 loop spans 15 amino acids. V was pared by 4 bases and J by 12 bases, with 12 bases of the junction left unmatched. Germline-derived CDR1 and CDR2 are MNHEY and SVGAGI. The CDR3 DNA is TGTGCCAGCAGTTCCCCGACAGGGTTAGGAAAACCCCTCCACTTT. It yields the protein CASSSPTGLGKPLHF.

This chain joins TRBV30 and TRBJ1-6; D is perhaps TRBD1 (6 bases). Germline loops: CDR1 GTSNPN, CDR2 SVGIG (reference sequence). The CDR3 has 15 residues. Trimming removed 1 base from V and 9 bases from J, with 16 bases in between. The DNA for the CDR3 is TGTGCCTGGAGTGGGAAACAGGGAGTCGGTTCACCCCTCCACTTT. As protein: CAWSGKQGVGSPLHF. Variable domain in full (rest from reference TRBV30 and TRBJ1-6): SQTIHQWPATLVQPVGSPLSLECTVEGTSNPNLYWYRQAAGRGLQLLFYSVGIGQISSEVPQNLSASRPQDRQFILSSKKLLLSDSGFYLCAWSGKQGVGSPLHFGNGTRLTVT.

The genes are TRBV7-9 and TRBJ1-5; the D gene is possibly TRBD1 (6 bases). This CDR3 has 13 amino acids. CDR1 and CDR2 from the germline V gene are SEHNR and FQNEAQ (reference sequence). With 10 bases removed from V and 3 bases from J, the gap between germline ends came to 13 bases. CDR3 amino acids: CATEGGTNQPQHF. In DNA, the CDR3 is TGTGCCACCGAGGGGGGGACCAATCAGCCCCAGCATTTT. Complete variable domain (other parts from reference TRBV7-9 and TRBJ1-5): DTGVSQNPRHKITKRGQNVTFRCDPISEHNRLYWYRQTLGQGPEFLTYFQNEAQLEKSRLLSDRFSAERPKGSFSTLEIQRTEQGDSAMYLCATEGGTNQPQHFGDGTRLSIL.

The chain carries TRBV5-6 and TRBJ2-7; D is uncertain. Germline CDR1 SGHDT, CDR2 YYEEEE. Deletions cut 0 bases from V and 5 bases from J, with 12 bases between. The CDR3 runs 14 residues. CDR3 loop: CASSLVAKSHEQYF. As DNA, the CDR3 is TGTGCCAGCAGCTTGGTAGCTAAGTCCCACGAGCAGTACTTC.

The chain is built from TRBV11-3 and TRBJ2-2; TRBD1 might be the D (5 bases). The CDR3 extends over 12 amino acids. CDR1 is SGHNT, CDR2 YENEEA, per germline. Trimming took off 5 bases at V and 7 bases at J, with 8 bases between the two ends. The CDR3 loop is CASSRTSGELFF. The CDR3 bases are TGTGCCAGCAGCCGGACAAGCGGGGAGCTGTTTTTT.

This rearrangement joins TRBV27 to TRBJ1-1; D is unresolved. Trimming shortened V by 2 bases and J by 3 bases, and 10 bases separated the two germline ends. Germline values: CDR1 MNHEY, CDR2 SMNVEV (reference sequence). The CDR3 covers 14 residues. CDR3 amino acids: CASSLARGDTEAFF. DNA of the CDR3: TGTGCCAGCAGTTTAGCCCGGGGTGACACTGAAGCTTTCTTT.

The CDR3, as DNA: TGTGCCAGCTCACTACCAGGGCTAGCGGGACCTTCCTACGAGCAGTACTTC. Protein: CASSLPGLAGPSYEQYF. The rearrangement uses TRBV18 and TRBJ2-7; TRBD2 matches at 9 bases. CDR1 is KGHSH and CDR2 is LQKENI in the germline V gene. This CDR3 is built from 17 residues. J gave up 1 base and V 4 bases, and 11 bases lay outside the gene matches.

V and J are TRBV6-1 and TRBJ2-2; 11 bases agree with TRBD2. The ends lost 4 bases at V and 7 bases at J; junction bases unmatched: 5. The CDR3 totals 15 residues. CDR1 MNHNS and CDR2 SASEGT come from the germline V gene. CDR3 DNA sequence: TGTGCCAGCAGTGCACTAGCGGGAGTAAACGGGGAGCTGTTTTTT. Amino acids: CASSALAGVNGELFF.

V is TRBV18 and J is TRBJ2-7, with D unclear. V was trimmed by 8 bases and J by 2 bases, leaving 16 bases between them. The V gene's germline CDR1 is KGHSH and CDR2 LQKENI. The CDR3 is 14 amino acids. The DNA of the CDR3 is TGTGCCAGCCGTCACCGGTCGAACCCCTACGAGCAGTACTTC. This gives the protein CASRHRSNPYEQYF.

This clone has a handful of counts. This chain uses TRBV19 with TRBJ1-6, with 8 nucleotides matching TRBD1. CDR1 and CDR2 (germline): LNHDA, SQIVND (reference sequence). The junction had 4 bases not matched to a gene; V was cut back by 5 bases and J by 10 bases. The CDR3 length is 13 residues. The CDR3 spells CASSPGQGSPLHF. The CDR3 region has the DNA TGTGCCAGTAGTCCCGGACAGGGATCACCCCTCCACTTT.

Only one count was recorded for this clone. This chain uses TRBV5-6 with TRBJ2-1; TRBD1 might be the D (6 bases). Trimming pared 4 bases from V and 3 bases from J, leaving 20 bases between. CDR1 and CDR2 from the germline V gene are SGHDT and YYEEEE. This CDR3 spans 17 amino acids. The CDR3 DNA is TGTGCCAGCAGCCCGGACGTCGGGACAACCTTCTACAATGAGCAGTTCTTC. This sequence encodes CASSPDVGTTFYNEQFF.

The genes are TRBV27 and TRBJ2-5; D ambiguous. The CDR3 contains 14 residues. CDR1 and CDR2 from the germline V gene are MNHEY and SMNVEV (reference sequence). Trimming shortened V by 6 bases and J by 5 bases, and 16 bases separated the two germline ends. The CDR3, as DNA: TGTGCCAGCAGCCACCCAGGTCGTTTTGAGACCCAGTACTTC. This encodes CASSHPGRFETQYF.

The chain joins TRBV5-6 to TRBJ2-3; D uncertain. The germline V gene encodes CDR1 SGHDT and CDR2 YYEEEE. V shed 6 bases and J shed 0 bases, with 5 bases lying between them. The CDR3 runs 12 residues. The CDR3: CASIGSTDTQYF. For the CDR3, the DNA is TGTGCCAGCATCGGGAGCACAGATACGCAGTATTTT.